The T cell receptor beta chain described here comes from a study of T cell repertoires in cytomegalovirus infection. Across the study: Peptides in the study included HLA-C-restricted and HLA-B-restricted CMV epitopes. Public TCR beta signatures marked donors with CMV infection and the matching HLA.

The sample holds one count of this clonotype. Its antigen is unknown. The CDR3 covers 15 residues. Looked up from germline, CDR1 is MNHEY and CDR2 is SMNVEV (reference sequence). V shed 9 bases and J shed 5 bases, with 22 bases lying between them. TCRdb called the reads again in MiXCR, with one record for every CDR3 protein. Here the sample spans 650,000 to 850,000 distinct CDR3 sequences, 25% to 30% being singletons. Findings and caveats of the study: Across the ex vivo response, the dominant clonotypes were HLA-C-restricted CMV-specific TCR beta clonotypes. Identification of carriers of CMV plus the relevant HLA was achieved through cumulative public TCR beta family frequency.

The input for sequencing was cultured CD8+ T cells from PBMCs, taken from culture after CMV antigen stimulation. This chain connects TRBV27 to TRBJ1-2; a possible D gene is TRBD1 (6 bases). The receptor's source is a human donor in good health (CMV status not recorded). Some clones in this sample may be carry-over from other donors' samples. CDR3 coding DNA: TGTGCCAGTTGCCTCCTCGGACAGCAACATTATGGCTACACCTTC. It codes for CASCLLGQQHYGYTF.